Sequencing of this TCR beta chain was carried out in a study of cytomegalovirus exposure and HLA in healthy donors. Concerning this clone itself: Its antigen is unidentified.

Germline V gene data show CDR1 as LNHDA and CDR2 as SQIVND (reference sequence). The V gene end was trimmed by 4 bases and the J gene end by 5 bases; junction bases not matched to a gene: 14. There are 17 residues in the CDR3. Whole-study findings and limits: Per published accounts, TCR beta sequences correctly predicted the HLA-A and HLA-B alleles of most subjects. A later analysis linked 15,000 to 20,000 TCR beta sequences to HLA alleles at 0.05 false discovery rate.

Primers: 60 Vbeta forward and 13 Jbeta reverse. Profiled with immunoSEQ multiplex PCR; TCRdb holds only in-frame clones, not every one. This table lists about 160,000 clones. The chain has TRBV19 and TRBJ1-2, with TRBD1 matching over 9 bases. The sequence was obtained from a woman between 55 and 75 years old in good health and CMV-seronegative. The sequenced sample consisted of PBMCs. The CDR3 protein is CASSNQGQGPYFYGYTF. In DNA, the CDR3 is TGTGCCAGTAGTAACCAAGGACAGGGGCCTTATTTTTATGGCTACACCTTC.